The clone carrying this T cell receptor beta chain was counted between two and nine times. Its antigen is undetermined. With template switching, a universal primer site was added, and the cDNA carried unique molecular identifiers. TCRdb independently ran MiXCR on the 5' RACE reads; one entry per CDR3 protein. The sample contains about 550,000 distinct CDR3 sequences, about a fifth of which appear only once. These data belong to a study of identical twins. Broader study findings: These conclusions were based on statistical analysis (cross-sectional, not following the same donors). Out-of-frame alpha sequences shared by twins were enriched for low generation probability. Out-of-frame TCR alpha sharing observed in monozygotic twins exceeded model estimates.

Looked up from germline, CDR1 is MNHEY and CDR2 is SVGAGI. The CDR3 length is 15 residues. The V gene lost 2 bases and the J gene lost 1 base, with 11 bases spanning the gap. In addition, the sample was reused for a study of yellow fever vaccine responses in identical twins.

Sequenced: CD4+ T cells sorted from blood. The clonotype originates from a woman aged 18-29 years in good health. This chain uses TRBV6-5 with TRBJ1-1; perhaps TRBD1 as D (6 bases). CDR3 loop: CASSYTPTGNTEAFF. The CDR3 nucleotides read TGTGCCAGCAGTTACACTCCGACAGGGAACACTGAAGCTTTCTTT.